This T cell receptor (beta chain) was sequenced for a study of blood T cell repertoires in COVID-19. Study information: Acute-phase and convalescent COVID-19 samples originated in the United States, Italy and Spain. The cDNA or gDNA used as material had been derived from T cells, B-cell-depleted T cells, or PBMCs.

Original analysis: Estimated nucleated cell counts came from reference gene primer amplification. Produced via immunoSEQ multiplex PCR; TCRdb's table is partial and in-frame only. V, J and clone size are those of that table, while D and trimming were read from the DNA. Of under 350,000 clones in the sample, 80% to 90% were seen once. This CDR3 comprises 16 residues. The V gene's germline CDR1 is LNHDA and CDR2 SQIVND (reference sequence). The junction had 4 bases not matched to a gene; V was cut back by 3 bases and J by 0 bases. Participant reports of clinical history set cohort assignment. The source is a woman in her 40s with acute COVID-19. The J gene is TRBJ2-1, the V gene TRBV19, with 8 bases that match TRBD2. Sequences were obtained from PBMCs or T cells enriched from blood (not recorded which). In DNA, the CDR3 is TGTGCCAGTAGTATTATAAGCGGGAGCTCCTACAATGAGCAGTTCTTC. Translation gives CASSIISGSSYNEQFF.